The 14 T cell receptor beta chains presented below share a single source sample, sequenced in a study of blood T cell repertoires in COVID-19. Some clones are missing from TCRdb's copy, which holds only in-frame ones; the method was immunoSEQ multiplex PCR. The data contain 110,000 to 150,000 clones, roughly 80% of them singletons. Material for sequencing was peripheral blood. The receptors were gathered from a man in his fifties or sixties with active or convalescent COVID-19.

The chain joins TRBV5-1 to TRBJ2-7, with D possibly matching TRBD2 (5 bases). The CDR3 runs 20 residues. Between the trimmed V and J ends, which lost 1 base and 0 bases, there was a span of 26 bases. Per germline, CDR1 SGHRS and CDR2 YFSETQ. The CDR3 spells CASSLLWVGSHSASSYEQYF. Here the CDR3 DNA reads TGCGCCAGCAGCTTGTTGTGGGTAGGCTCTCATAGCGCGAGCTCCTACGAGCAGTACTTC. Drawing the rest from reference TRBV5-1 and TRBJ2-7, the complete variable domain is KAGVTQTPRYLIKTRGQQVTLSCSPISGHRSVSWYQQTPGQGLQFLFEYFSETQRNKGNFPGRFSGRQFSNSRSEMNVSTLELGDSALYLCASSLLWVGSHSASSYEQYFGPGTRLTVT.

This clone came up many times. The chain carries TRBV24-1 and TRBJ2-3; 7 bases map to TRBD2. This CDR3 is 16 amino acids long. The germline gives CDR1 KGHDR, CDR2 SFDVKD. After removal of 0 bases from V and 1 base from J, the junction contained 3 bases not matched to a gene. The CDR3 protein is CATSDLAGAGTDTQYF. DNA for the CDR3: TGTGCCACCAGTGATTTGGCGGGAGCGGGCACAGATACGCAGTATTTT.

This rearrangement joins TRBV24-1 to TRBJ1-5, with 8 bases fitting TRBD1. This CDR3 is built from 14 residues. The V gene's germline CDR1 is KGHDR and CDR2 SFDVKD. The V and J ends lost 5 bases and 9 bases, in that order; junction bases with no gene match: 8. The CDR3 sequence is CATSAGQVPGPQHF. CDR3 DNA: TGTGCCACCAGTGCGGGACAGGTGCCAGGGCCCCAGCATTTT.

This chain links TRBV5-8 with TRBJ2-6, with 7 bases fitting TRBD1. CDR3 size: 19 residues. V dropped 4 bases and J dropped 3; count of bases not matched to a gene: 16. The germline gives CDR1 SGHTS, CDR2 YDEGEE. CDR3 coding DNA: TGTGCCAGCAGCCCCCGGCTGCTGGACAGGTTGGGTGGGGCCAACGTCCTGACTTTC. It codes for CASSPRLLDRLGGANVLTF.

The chain recombines TRBV9 with TRBJ2-1; TRBD2 might be the D (5 bases). Trimming pared 0 bases from V and 6 bases from J, leaving 7 bases between. The CDR3 is 13 amino acids. Germline assignment: CDR1 SGDLS and CDR2 YYNGEE. The CDR3 bases are TGTGCCAGCAGCGTAGGGGGAGCCAATGAGCAGTTCTTC. This encodes CASSVGGANEQFF.

The chain links TRBV28 to TRBJ1-3; TRBD1 aligns across 8 bases. The CDR3 runs to 15 residues. V gave up 6 bases and J gave up 9 bases; unmatched junction bases: 13. Looked up from germline, CDR1 is MDHEN and CDR2 is SYDVKM. Here the CDR3 reads CASSTKRQGYGTIYF. CDR3 coding DNA: TGTGCCAGCAGCACTAAACGACAGGGGTACGGCACCATATATTTT.

This chain uses TRBV7-3 with TRBJ2-2; D remains ambiguous. V was trimmed by 4 bases and J by 1 base, leaving 7 bases between them. CDR3 length: 14 residues. Germline-derived CDR1 and CDR2 are SGHTA and FQGTGA. CDR3 protein: CASSSFGNTGELFF. The CDR3 bases are TGTGCCAGCAGCTCTTTCGGGAACACCGGGGAGCTGTTTTTT.

This rearrangement joins TRBV5-1 to TRBJ2-5, with D possibly matching TRBD2 (5 bases). V lost 8 bases to trimming and J lost 1 base, with 15 bases between them. This CDR3 has 14 amino acids. Germline V gene lookup returns CDR1 SGHRS and CDR2 YFSETQ. CDR3 bases: TGCGCCAGTACTAAGCTTAGCGCCCAAGAGACCCAGTACTTC. Translation gives CASTKLSAQETQYF.

This rearrangement joins TRBV28 to TRBJ2-7; 8 nucleotides line up with TRBD1. The germline V gene encodes CDR1 MDHEN and CDR2 SYDVKM. The CDR3 runs to 16 residues. The J segment lost 0 bases and the V segment lost 5 bases, leaving 9 bases of the junction unmatched. CDR3 nucleotides: TGTGCCAGCAGTGAAACCCCGGGACAGGACTCCTACGAGCAGTACTTC. Translation: CASSETPGQDSYEQYF. The whole variable domain, remainder taken from reference TRBV28 and TRBJ2-7, is DVKVTQSSRYLVKRTGEKVFLECVQDMDHENMFWYRQDPGLGLRLIYFSYDVKMKEKGDIPEGYSVSREKKERFSLILESASTNQTSMYLCASSETPGQDSYEQYFGPGTRLTVT.

The rearrangement joins TRBV9 to TRBJ2-6, with D possibly TRBD1 on 6 matching bases. Deletions cut 2 bases from V and 1 base from J, with 22 bases between. The CDR3 is made up of 20 amino acids. CDR1 is SGDLS and CDR2 is YYNGEE in the germline V gene. CDR3 in amino acids: CASSVPTQLRGTSGANVLTF. The CDR3, as DNA: TGTGCCAGCAGCGTGCCCACCCAGTTAAGGGGGACATCTGGGGCCAACGTCCTGACTTTC.

The rearrangement links TRBV27 to TRBJ2-1; TRBD1 might be the D (5 bases). The CDR3 extends over 13 amino acids. Germline loops: CDR1 MNHEY, CDR2 SMNVEV (reference sequence). V gave up 3 bases and J gave up 9 bases, with 12 bases separating them. CDR3 nucleotides: TGTGCCAGCAGTTTGACGGTAGGGGCTGAGCAGTTCTTC. This codes for CASSLTVGAEQFF.

The chain is built from TRBV19 and TRBJ2-7; a weak D match, TRBD1 (6 bases). The CDR3 extends over 13 amino acids. Germline V gene data show CDR1 as LNHDA and CDR2 as SQIVND (reference sequence). V shed 0 bases and J shed 8 bases, with 11 bases lying between them. The CDR3 loop is CASSIDSQGKQYF. DNA for the CDR3: TGTGCCAGTAGTATAGATAGCCAGGGGAAGCAGTACTTC.

The chain recombines TRBV9 with TRBJ2-1, with 9 positions matching TRBD1. The length of the CDR3 is 14 residues. Trimming took 4 bases from V and 9 from J; bases not matched to a gene: 8. Germline loops: CDR1 SGDLS, CDR2 YYNGEE. The CDR3 loop is CASSSQGAVSEQFF. The CDR3 DNA is TGTGCCAGCAGCTCACAGGGGGCGGTAAGTGAGCAGTTCTTC.

J is TRBJ2-7 and V is TRBV7-3; TRBD2 matches 7 bases. J lost 6 bases, V lost 0 bases, and 5 bases had no gene match. From germline, CDR1 is SGHTA and CDR2 FQGTGA. The CDR3 has 14 amino acids. The CDR3 loop is CASSLTGGSGEQYF. CDR3 DNA sequence: TGTGCCAGCAGCTTAACGGGAGGGTCAGGCGAGCAGTACTTC.